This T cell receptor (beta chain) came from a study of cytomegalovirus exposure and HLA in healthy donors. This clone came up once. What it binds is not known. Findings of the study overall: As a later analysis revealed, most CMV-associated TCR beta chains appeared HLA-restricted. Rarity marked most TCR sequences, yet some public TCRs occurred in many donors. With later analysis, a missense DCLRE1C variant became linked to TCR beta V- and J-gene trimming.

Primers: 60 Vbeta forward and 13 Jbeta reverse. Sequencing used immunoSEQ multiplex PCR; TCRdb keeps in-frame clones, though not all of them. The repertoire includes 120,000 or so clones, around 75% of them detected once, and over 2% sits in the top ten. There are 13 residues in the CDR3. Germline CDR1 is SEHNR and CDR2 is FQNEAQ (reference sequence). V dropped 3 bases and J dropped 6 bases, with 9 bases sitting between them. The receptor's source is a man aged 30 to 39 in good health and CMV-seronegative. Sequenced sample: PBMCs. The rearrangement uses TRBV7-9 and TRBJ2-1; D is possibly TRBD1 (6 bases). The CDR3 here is CASSLVGGNEQFF. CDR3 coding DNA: TGTGCCAGCAGCTTGGTAGGGGGCAATGAGCAGTTCTTC.